This T cell receptor beta chain was obtained from a study of blood T cell repertoires in COVID-19. Ten or more counts support this clone. CDR1 is SGHRS, CDR2 YFSETQ, per germline. V was trimmed by 0 bases and J by 6 bases, leaving 6 bases between them. The CDR3 runs 13 residues. The authors' processing: Amplification from reference gene primers served as the basis for estimated nucleated cell counts. Sequenced by immunoSEQ multiplex PCR; TCRdb stores in-frame clones only, minus some. From that table come the V and J calls and clone size; the DNA was used to work out D and trimming. The table lists roughly 93,000 clones, about 89% of them singletons, with 8% to 10% in the top ten.

This receptor was identified in a man in his fifties with acute or convalescent COVID-19. The sequencing input was peripheral blood. This chain links TRBV5-1 with TRBJ2-2; weak D call: TRBD1 (6 bases). CDR3 coding DNA: TGCGCCAGCAGCTTGGGACAGGCCGGGGAGCTGTTTTTT. Translated, it gives CASSLGQAGELFF.